The 25 T cell receptor beta chains below were found in one sample sequenced in a study of CD8 T cells in Susac syndrome. RNA totalling roughly 0.5 to 1 ug underwent reverse transcription with random hexamers. TCRdb recomputed calls from the immunoSEQ multiplex PCR reads with MiXCR, one row per CDR3 protein. The table has roughly 150,000 distinct CDR3 sequences, about 94% seen once. Sequences were obtained from CD4+ T cells from PBMCs. The source is a human donor with Susac syndrome.

The rearrangement links TRBV12-3 or TRBV12-4 to TRBJ2-1; 14 bases align to TRBD2. The CDR3 consists of 18 residues. Trimming at V came to 4 bases and at J to 2 bases, leaving 7 bases not matched to a gene. This chain's CDR3 is CASSSRTSGGPPYNEQFF. CDR3 DNA: TGTGCCAGCAGTTCTCGGACTAGCGGGGGGCCCCCCTACAATGAGCAGTTCTTC.

This clonotype occurred a few times. The chain recombines TRBV7-9 with TRBJ2-5; D unclear. With 1 base removed from V and 4 bases from J, the gap between germline ends came to 7 bases. The CDR3 is 13 residues long. The germline CDR1 and CDR2 sequences are SEHNR and FQNEAQ (reference sequence). CDR3 protein: CASSLELGETQYF. The CDR3 bases are TGTGCCAGCAGCTTAGAGCTGGGAGAGACCCAGTACTTC.

The CDR3 DNA is TGTGCCAGCAGTGCTACTCGACAGGGGGGCTATGGCTACACCTTC. Amino acids: CASSATRQGGYGYTF. The V and J genes are TRBV25-1 and TRBJ1-2; 9 bases agree with TRBD1. CDR1 and CDR2 from the germline V gene are MGHDK and SYGVNS. There are 15 residues in the CDR3. The trim removed 4 bases at V and 4 bases at J, leaving 7 bases unmatched.

This chain links TRBV29-1 with TRBJ1-2; no clear D gene. Trimming took off 4 bases at V and 1 base at J, with 7 bases between the two ends. CDR1 and CDR2 (germline): SQVTM, ANQGSEA. This CDR3 spans 12 amino acids. DNA of the CDR3: TGCAGCGTTGGCAGACGTAACTATGGCTACACCTTC. It is translated as CSVGRRNYGYTF. Based on the CDR3 plus reference TRBV29-1 and TRBJ1-2, the full variable domain is SAVISQKPSRDICQRGTSLTIQCQVDSQVTMMFWYRQQPGQSLTLIATANQGSEATYESGFVIDKFPISRPNLTFSTLTVSNMSPEDSSIYLCSVGRRNYGYTFGSGTRLTVV.

The chain is built from TRBV20-1 and TRBJ2-3; D ambiguous. CDR1 and CDR2 from the germline V gene are DFQATT and SNEGSKA (reference sequence). The germline V and J ends were trimmed by 3 bases and 2 bases, with 12 bases remaining between them. The length of the CDR3 is 14 residues. The CDR3 loop is CSARVPRATDTQYF. The CDR3 DNA reads as TGCAGTGCTAGGGTGCCCCGAGCCACAGATACGCAGTATTTT.

The chain recombines TRBV27 with TRBJ1-1, with D possibly being TRBD1 (6 bases). V lost 6 bases, J lost 2 bases, and 13 bases lay in between. The CDR3 contains 14 residues. In germline, CDR1 is MNHEY, CDR2 SMNVEV (reference sequence). The CDR3 DNA sequence: TGTGCCAGCAGCCCAGGGGATATAAACACTGAAGCTTTCTTT. Amino acids: CASSPGDINTEAFF.

The chain joins TRBV6-5 to TRBJ2-1; the match to TRBD2 covers 8 bases. Germline values: CDR1 MNHEY, CDR2 SVGAGI. This CDR3 is 14 amino acids long. With V trimmed by 6 bases and J by 9 bases, 10 bases remained unmatched. For the CDR3, the DNA is TGTGCCAGCAGCCCAGTGGGACTAGGGGCTGAGCAGTTCTTC. It specifies CASSPVGLGAEQFF.

As DNA, the CDR3 is TGTGCCAGCAGGGGGACAGCAAGCACAGATACGCAGTATTTT. Amino acids: CASRGTASTDTQYF. This chain links TRBV12-3 or TRBV12-4 with TRBJ2-3; the match to TRBD1 covers 7 bases. V trimming: 6 bases; J trimming: 0 bases; junction bases outside the gene matches: 3. CDR3 length equals 14 residues.

This sequence joins TRBV6-5 and TRBJ2-5; a weak D match, TRBD1 (5 bases). V lost 2 bases to trimming and J lost 5 bases, with 12 bases between them. CDR1 is MNHEY, CDR2 SVGAGI, per germline. The CDR3 extends over 14 amino acids. The CDR3 reads CASSYGASMETQYF. CDR3 in DNA: TGTGCCAGCAGTTACGGGGCTAGTATGGAGACCCAGTACTTC.

This clonotype was picked up one time. The chain recombines TRBV7-2 with TRBJ1-5; possible D gene TRBD1, 5 bases. The V gene lost 4 bases and the J gene lost 0 bases, with 16 bases spanning the gap. In germline, CDR1 is SGHTA, CDR2 FQGNSA. This CDR3 is 17 amino acids long. Here the CDR3 DNA reads TGTGCCAGCAGCTCCTTCCGCGGGACGGTTAGCAATCAGCCCCAGCATTTT. Its protein product is CASSSFRGTVSNQPQHF.

The chain recombines TRBV25-1 with TRBJ2-5; no firm D call. Trimming left V 0 bases short and J 1 base short, with 12 bases between. The CDR3 has 16 residues. Germline CDR1 MGHDK, CDR2 SYGVNS. CDR3: CASSEYVDGVQETQYF. DNA for the CDR3: TGTGCCAGCAGTGAATATGTCGACGGAGTCCAAGAGACCCAGTACTTC.

The chain's CDR3 is CASSKEVPFGEQYF. In DNA, the CDR3 is TGTGCCAGCAGCAAAGAGGTCCCCTTCGGAGAGCAGTACTTC. The J gene is TRBJ2-7, the V gene TRBV21-1; the table gives TRBD1 as D, unverified against the DNA. TRBV21-1 is reported as a pseudogene. There are 14 residues in the CDR3.

The chain employs TRBV29-1 and TRBJ2-2; 7 bases match TRBD1. In germline, CDR1 is SQVTM, CDR2 ANQGSEA. This CDR3 region has 16 residues. V shed 1 base and J 6 bases; nucleotides not matched to a gene: 11. CDR3 coding DNA: TGCAGCGTTGAAGTGGTGAGGGGGCAGAGTTCCGGGGAGCTGTTTTTT. This codes for CSVEVVRGQSSGELFF.

The chain links TRBV3-1 to TRBJ2-7; D gene ambiguous. The CDR3 has 12 residues. V was shortened by 1 base and J by 5 bases, with 6 bases between the two germline ends. Germline loops: CDR1 LGHDT, CDR2 YNNKEL (reference sequence). In DNA, the CDR3 is TGTGCCAGCAGCCAAGTCTTAGACGAGCAGTACTTC. Amino acid sequence: CASSQVLDEQYF.

The chain combines TRBV19 with TRBJ2-1, with a possible D match to TRBD1 (5 bases). Germline loops: CDR1 LNHDA, CDR2 SQIVND (reference sequence). V shed 1 base and J shed 10 bases, with 14 bases lying between them. The CDR3 consists of 14 residues. For the CDR3, the DNA is TGTGCCAGTAGTATAGGGCCCACCAACAGGGAGCAGTTCTTC. It translates to CASSIGPTNREQFF. Filled out from reference TRBV19 and TRBJ2-1, the complete variable domain reads DGGITQSPKYLFRKEGQNVTLSCEQNLNHDAMYWYRQDPGQGLRLIYYSQIVNDFQKGDIAEGYSVSREKKESFPLTVTSAQKNPTAFYLCASSIGPTNREQFFGPGTRLTVL.

The chain employs TRBV4-2 and TRBJ2-2; D call uncertain. CDR3 length: 15 residues. Between the trimmed V and J ends, which lost 1 base and 3 bases, there was a span of 9 bases. Germline V lookup: CDR1 LGHNA, CDR2 YNFKEQ. The CDR3 DNA reads as TGTGCCAGCAGCCAAGGAGAGGCGGACACCGGGGAGCTGTTTTTT. As protein: CASSQGEADTGELFF.

This clonotype was observed once. This chain connects TRBV29-1 to TRBJ2-1; D is undetermined. CDR3 length equals 12 residues. V gave up 8 bases and J gave up 3 bases, with 11 bases separating them. In germline, CDR1 is SQVTM, CDR2 ANQGSEA. CDR3 loop: CSTFWSYNEQFF. The CDR3 nucleotides are TGCAGCACCTTTTGGAGCTACAATGAGCAGTTCTTC.

The chain uses TRBV7-3 and TRBJ1-1, with 7 bases that match TRBD1. CDR1 is SGHTA and CDR2 is FQGTGA in the germline V gene. This CDR3 comprises 14 residues. V dropped 2 bases and J dropped 5; count of bases not matched to a gene: 5. The CDR3 bases are TGTGCCAGCAGCTTACAGGGGGTGATGACTGAAGCTTTCTTT. Encoded protein: CASSLQGVMTEAFF.

The chain combines TRBV7-9 with TRBJ1-6; 9 bases match TRBD1. CDR1 and CDR2 from the germline V gene are SEHNR and FQNEAQ (reference sequence). V lost 5 bases and J lost 9; bases outside the gene matches: 8. This CDR3 has 15 residues. This CDR3 is CASSPPGQGTSPLHF. The CDR3 DNA follows: TGTGCCAGCAGCCCCCCGGGACAGGGTACTTCACCCCTCCACTTT.

The chain links TRBV20-1 to TRBJ2-5; D not certain. Trimming took 0 bases from V and 1 from J, leaving 3 bases between them. CDR1 DFQATT and CDR2 SNEGSKA come from the germline V gene (reference sequence). CDR3 length: 12 residues. CDR3 sequence reads: CSARELQETQYF. DNA of the CDR3: TGCAGTGCTAGAGAACTCCAAGAGACCCAGTACTTC.

The chain combines TRBV6-5 with TRBJ2-7; 7 bases map to TRBD1. There are 13 residues in the CDR3. The V gene end was trimmed by 6 bases and the J gene end by 7 bases; junction bases not matched to a gene: 9. Germline V CDR1 and CDR2: MNHEY, SVGAGI. The CDR3 nucleotides read TGTGCCAGCAGCCCCCGGACAGGTCTGGAGCAGTACTTC. Translating it yields CASSPRTGLEQYF.

V gene TRBV20-1 combines with J gene TRBJ2-3; 13 bases agree with TRBD2. This CDR3 has 14 residues. V trimming: 6 bases; J trimming: 5 bases; junction bases outside the gene matches: 5. The germline CDR1 and CDR2 sequences are DFQATT and SNEGSKA (reference sequence). The CDR3 nucleotides read TGCAGTGCGAGACTAGCGGGGGGTGTAGATACGCAGTATTTT. The encoded protein is CSARLAGGVDTQYF.

This chain joins TRBV3-1 and TRBJ2-5, with a weak D call TRBD2 (5 bases). Trimming took 4 bases from V and 4 from J, leaving 13 bases between them. CDR3 size: 14 residues. The germline V gene has CDR1 LGHDT and CDR2 YNNKEL (reference sequence). The CDR3 is CASSRGAGGETQYF. The CDR3 coding sequence is TGTGCCAGCAGCCGGGGAGCTGGTGGAGAGACCCAGTACTTC.

This clonotype showed up just once. The chain joins TRBV28 to TRBJ1-2; 7 bases map to TRBD1. Trimming removed 10 bases from V and 2 bases from J; junction bases left unmatched: 10. This CDR3 contains 14 residues. Germline V gives CDR1 MDHEN, CDR2 SYDVKM. The CDR3 reads CATQGGGRNYGYTF. DNA of the CDR3: TGTGCCACCCAGGGGGGGGGCCGAAACTATGGCTACACCTTC.

The V and J genes are TRBV5-6 and TRBJ2-3; no clear D. The germline V gene encodes CDR1 SGHDT and CDR2 YYEEEE. V lost 4 bases, J lost 3 bases, and 18 bases lay in between. This CDR3 has 16 residues. The CDR3 loop is CASSPRAGRWTDTQYF. Here the CDR3 DNA reads TGTGCCAGCAGCCCACGTGCAGGACGGTGGACAGATACGCAGTATTTT.